The clone carrying this TCR beta chain was counted at least ten times. TCR cDNA, made by 5'RACE template switching, carried an added universal primer site and UMIs. MiXCR was run by TCRdb on the 5' RACE reads, yielding one entry per CDR3 protein. Of tens of thousands of distinct CDR3 sequences listed, around 5.2% are singletons. CDR1 and CDR2 from the germline V gene are MNHNY and SVGAGI (reference sequence). This CDR3 has 20 residues. V trimming: 7 bases; J trimming: 0 bases; junction bases outside the gene matches: 20. This record belongs to a study of T cells after yellow fever vaccination. General observations from the study: Nearly all vaccine-responding clonotypes were undetectable in sorted memory subsets on day 0. Booster samples showed a return of most primary-vaccination clones (approximately 95% CD4, around 88% CD8). Contamination of FACS-sorted repertoires by abundant clonotypes from the bulk population could occur.

This rearrangement joins TRBV6-6 to TRBJ2-5; 10 bases line up with TRBD2. Source: PBMCs, either bulk or a sorted T-cell subset (CD4+, CD8+, memory, or dextramer-sorted; not recorded which), taken roughly 46 days after the first yellow fever vaccination. The sequence derives from a man between 18 and 35 years old who received the YFV17D yellow fever vaccine. The CDR3 sequence: CASTPYGRASGGGYQETQYF. DNA of the CDR3: TGTGCCAGCACCCCCTATGGGAGGGCTAGCGGGGGAGGGTACCAAGAGACCCAGTACTTC.